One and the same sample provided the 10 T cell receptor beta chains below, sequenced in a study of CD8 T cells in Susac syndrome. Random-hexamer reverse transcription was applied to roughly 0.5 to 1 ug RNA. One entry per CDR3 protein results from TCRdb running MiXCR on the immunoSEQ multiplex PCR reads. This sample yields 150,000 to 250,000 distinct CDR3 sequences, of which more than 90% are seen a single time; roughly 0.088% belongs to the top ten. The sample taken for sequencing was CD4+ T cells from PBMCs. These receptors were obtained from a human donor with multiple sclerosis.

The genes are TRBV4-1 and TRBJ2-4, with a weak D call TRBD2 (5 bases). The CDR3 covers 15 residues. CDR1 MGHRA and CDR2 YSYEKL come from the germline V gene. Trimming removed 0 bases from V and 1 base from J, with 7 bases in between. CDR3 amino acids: CASSQERVAKNIQYF. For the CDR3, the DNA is TGCGCCAGCAGCCAAGAGAGGGTCGCCAAAAACATTCAGTACTTC.

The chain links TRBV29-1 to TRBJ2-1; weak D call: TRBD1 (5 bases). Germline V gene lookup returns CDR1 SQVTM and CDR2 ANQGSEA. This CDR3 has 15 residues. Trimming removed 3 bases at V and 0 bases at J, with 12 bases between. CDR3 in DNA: TGCAGCGTTGATGGGGCGTTTGACTCCTACAATGAGCAGTTCTTC. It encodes CSVDGAFDSYNEQFF.

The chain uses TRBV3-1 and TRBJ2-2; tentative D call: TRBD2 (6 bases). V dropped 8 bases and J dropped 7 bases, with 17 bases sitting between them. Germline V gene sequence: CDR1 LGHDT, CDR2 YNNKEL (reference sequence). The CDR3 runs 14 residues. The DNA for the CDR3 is TGTGCCAGCCGGGGGACTCCTTCGATCGGGGAGCTGTTTTTT. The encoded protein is CASRGTPSIGELFF. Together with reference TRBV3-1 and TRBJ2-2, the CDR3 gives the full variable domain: DTAVSQTPKYLVTQMGNDKSIKCEQNLGHDTMYWYKQDSKKFLKIMFSYNNKELIINETVPNRFSPKSPDKAHLNLHINSLELGDSAVYFCASRGTPSIGELFFGEGSRLTVL.

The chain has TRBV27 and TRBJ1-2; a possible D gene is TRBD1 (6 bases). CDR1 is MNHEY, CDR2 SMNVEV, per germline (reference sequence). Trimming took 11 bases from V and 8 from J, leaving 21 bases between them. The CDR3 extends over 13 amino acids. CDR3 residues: CAAKGGGHRGYTF. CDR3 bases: TGTGCCGCCAAAGGCGGGGGCCATCGGGGCTACACCTTC.

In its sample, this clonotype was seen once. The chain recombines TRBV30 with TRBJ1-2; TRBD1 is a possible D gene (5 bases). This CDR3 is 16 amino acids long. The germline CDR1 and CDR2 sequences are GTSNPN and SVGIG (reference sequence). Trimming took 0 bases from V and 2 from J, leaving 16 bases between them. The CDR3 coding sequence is TGTGCCTGGAGTGTATATAGGGGCCAATCCAACTATGGCTACACCTTC. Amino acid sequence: CAWSVYRGQSNYGYTF.

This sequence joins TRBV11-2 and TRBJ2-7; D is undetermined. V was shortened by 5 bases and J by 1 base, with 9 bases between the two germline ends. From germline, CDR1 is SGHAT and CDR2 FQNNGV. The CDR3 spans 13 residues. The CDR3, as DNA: TGTGCCAGCAGCCCGAGACGGTCCTACGAGCAGTACTTC. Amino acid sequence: CASSPRRSYEQYF.

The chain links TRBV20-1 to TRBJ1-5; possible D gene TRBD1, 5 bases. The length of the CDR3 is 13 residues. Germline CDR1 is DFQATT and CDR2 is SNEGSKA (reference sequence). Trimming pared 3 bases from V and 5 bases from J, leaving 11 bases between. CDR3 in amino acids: CSASSQGHQPQHF. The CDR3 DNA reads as TGCAGTGCTAGCAGCCAGGGCCATCAGCCCCAGCATTTT.

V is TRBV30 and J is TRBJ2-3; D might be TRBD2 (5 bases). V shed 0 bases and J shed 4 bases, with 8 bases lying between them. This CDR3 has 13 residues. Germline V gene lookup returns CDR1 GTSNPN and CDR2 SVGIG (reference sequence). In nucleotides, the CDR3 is TGTGCCTGGAGTGTACAGCGGCCAGATACGCAGTATTTT. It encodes CAWSVQRPDTQYF.

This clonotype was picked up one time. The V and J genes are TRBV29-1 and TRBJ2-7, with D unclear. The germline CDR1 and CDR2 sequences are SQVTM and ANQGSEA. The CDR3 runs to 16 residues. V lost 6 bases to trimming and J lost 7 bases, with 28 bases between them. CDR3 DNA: TGCAGCGTCGCCGGGCTCCCTACCACCCAGCCCCGGGAGCAGTACTTC. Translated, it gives CSVAGLPTTQPREQYF.

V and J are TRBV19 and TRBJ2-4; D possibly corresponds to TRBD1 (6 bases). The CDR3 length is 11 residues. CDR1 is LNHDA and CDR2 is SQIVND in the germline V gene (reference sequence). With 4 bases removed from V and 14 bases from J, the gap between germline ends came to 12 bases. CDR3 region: CASSTGHMKYF. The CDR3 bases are TGTGCCAGTAGTACGGGACATATGAAGTACTTC. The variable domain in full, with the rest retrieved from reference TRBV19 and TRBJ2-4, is DGGITQSPKYLFRKEGQNVTLSCEQNLNHDAMYWYRQDPGQGLRLIYYSQIVNDFQKGDIAEGYSVSREKKESFPLTVTSAQKNPTAFYLCASSTGHMKYFGAGTRLSVL.